One and the same sample provided the 17 T cell receptor beta chains below, sequenced in a study of T cell changes during pregnancy in multiple sclerosis. Some clones are missing from TCRdb's copy, which holds only in-frame ones; the method was immunoSEQ multiplex PCR. The sample has some 10,000 clones; 84% are singletons. This material consisted of CD8+ T cells from peripheral blood mononuclear cells, taken after pregnancy. These receptors came from a female donor in good health, enrolled as a control in a pregnancy study.

V usage is TRBV19 and J usage is TRBJ2-2; D gene uncertain. The CDR3 runs 16 residues. Trimming pared 5 bases from V and 3 bases from J, leaving 16 bases between. CDR1 LNHDA and CDR2 SQIVND come from the germline V gene (reference sequence). CDR3: CASSLWAQEYTGELFF. The CDR3 DNA follows: TGTGCCAGTAGTCTGTGGGCCCAAGAATACACCGGGGAGCTGTTTTTT.

The chain links TRBV2 to TRBJ1-5, with TRBD1 identical over 8 bases. Germline assignment: CDR1 SNHLY and CDR2 FYNNEI. The V and J ends lost 7 bases and 6 bases, in that order; junction bases with no gene match: 5. This CDR3 is built from 13 residues. Here the CDR3 DNA reads TGTGCCAGCAAGGACAGGGAATCTCAGCCCCAGCATTTT. Its translation is CASKDRESQPQHF.

The genes are TRBV7-3 and TRBJ2-7; 11 bases map to TRBD2. The germline V gene encodes CDR1 SGHTA and CDR2 FQGTGA. The V and J ends lost 2 bases and 6 bases, in that order; junction bases with no gene match: 6. This CDR3 is built from 15 residues. CDR3 sequence reads: CASSLSGLAGGEQYF. Written as DNA, the CDR3 is TGTGCCAGCAGCTTATCGGGTCTAGCGGGAGGCGAGCAGTACTTC. Complete variable domain (other parts from reference TRBV7-3 and TRBJ2-7): GAGVSQTPSNKVTEKGKYVELRCDPISGHTALYWYRQSLGQGPEFLIYFQGTGAADDSGLPNDRFFAVRPEGSVSTLKIQRTERGDSAVYLCASSLSGLAGGEQYFGPGTRLTVT.

A few counts support this clone. The CDR3 DNA reads TGTGCCAGCAAGGGGACTGCCCAGGACTATGGCTACACCTTC. Amino acid sequence: CASKGTAQDYGYTF. This chain uses TRBV2 with TRBJ1-2; tentatively, D is TRBD1 (5 bases). Germline assignment: CDR1 SNHLY and CDR2 FYNNEI. The CDR3 has 14 residues. V was shortened by 7 bases and J by 3 bases, with 15 bases between the two germline ends.

The chain uses TRBV27 and TRBJ2-7; 7 positions agree with TRBD2. Germline V gene sequence: CDR1 MNHEY, CDR2 SMNVEV (reference sequence). The CDR3 contains 12 residues. V shed 8 bases, J shed 3 bases, and the junction held 4 bases outside the gene matches. In nucleotides, the CDR3 is TGTGCCAGCGGGAGGGTATTCTACGAGCAGTACTTC. Translated: CASGRVFYEQYF.

V gene TRBV28 combines with J gene TRBJ2-3; a possible D gene is TRBD2 (5 bases). This CDR3 is 12 amino acids long. Germline assignment: CDR1 MDHEN and CDR2 SYDVKM. V was pared by 7 bases and J by 6 bases, with 11 bases between. This CDR3 reads CASNPRGDTQYF. The CDR3 coding sequence is TGTGCCAGCAACCCTCGAGGGGATACGCAGTATTTT.

This chain connects TRBV27 to TRBJ2-1, with 9 bases matching TRBD2. Trimming cost V 5 bases and J 3 bases; bases outside gene matches: 8. Per germline, CDR1 MNHEY and CDR2 SMNVEV (reference sequence). This CDR3 is built from 16 residues. In nucleotides, the CDR3 is TGTGCCAGCAGTCTGGGACTAGCTCGACTCTACAATGAGCAGTTCTTC. Translating gives CASSLGLARLYNEQFF.

The rearrangement joins TRBV6-4 to TRBJ2-3; 12 bases align to TRBD1. J gave up 4 bases and V 3 bases, and 2 bases lay outside the gene matches. Germline V gives CDR1 MRHNA, CDR2 SNTAGT. The CDR3 consists of 15 residues. CDR3 residues: CASSEGQGASDTQYF. In DNA, the CDR3 is TGTGCCAGCAGTGAGGGACAGGGGGCATCAGATACGCAGTATTTT.

The rearrangement uses TRBV7-9 and TRBJ2-3; D uncertain. The CDR3 extends over 15 amino acids. CDR1 is SEHNR and CDR2 is FQNEAQ in the germline V gene (reference sequence). Trimming left V 5 bases short and J 1 base short, with 13 bases between. CDR3 nucleotides: TGTGCCAGCAGCCCCGGAACGACTGGCACAGATACGCAGTATTTT. It translates to CASSPGTTGTDTQYF. Full variable domain (remainder filled in from reference TRBV7-9 and TRBJ2-3): DTGVSQNPRHKITKRGQNVTFRCDPISEHNRLYWYRQTLGQGPEFLTYFQNEAQLEKSRLLSDRFSAERPKGSFSTLEIQRTEQGDSAMYLCASSPGTTGTDTQYFGPGTRLTVL.

Comments on this clone: Other DNA sequences in this specimen translate into the identical CDR3. The genes are TRBV9 and TRBJ2-3; 14 positions agree with TRBD2. The V and J ends lost 0 bases and 4 bases, in that order; junction bases with no gene match: 1. CDR1 is SGDLS, CDR2 YYNGEE, per germline. The CDR3 runs to 16 residues. Here the CDR3 reads CASSVAGLAGADTQYF. The CDR3, as DNA: TGTGCCAGCAGCGTAGCGGGACTAGCGGGAGCAGATACGCAGTATTTT.

This clone has a handful of counts. The rearrangement links TRBV4-2 to TRBJ2-3; 10 nucleotides match TRBD2. The CDR3 consists of 15 residues. The V segment lost 0 bases and the J segment 4 bases; nucleotides outside the gene matches: 1. Germline V gives CDR1 LGHNA, CDR2 YNFKEQ. Written as DNA, the CDR3 is TGTGCCAGCAGCCAAGAAGCGGGAGGGCCAGATACGCAGTATTTT. Translation gives CASSQEAGGPDTQYF.

The chain recombines TRBV19 with TRBJ2-1; 11 positions match TRBD2. The V gene end was trimmed by 3 bases and the J gene end by 10 bases; junction bases not matched to a gene: 8. The CDR3 runs to 15 residues. Germline loops: CDR1 LNHDA, CDR2 SQIVND (reference sequence). In DNA, the CDR3 is TGTGCCAGTAGTATGATAGCGGGAGGGCCCGGGGAGCAGTTCTTC. It is translated as CASSMIAGGPGEQFF.

J is TRBJ2-2 and V is TRBV6-4, with 14 bases matching TRBD2. V lost 4 bases and J lost 10; bases outside the gene matches: 8. The CDR3 is 16 residues long. Per the germline V gene, CDR1 is MRHNA and CDR2 is SNTAGT. CDR3 in amino acids: CASSGSPGLAGEELFF. The CDR3 DNA sequence: TGTGCCAGCAGTGGGTCGCCGGGACTAGCGGGAGAGGAGCTGTTTTTT.

The chain carries TRBV21-1 and TRBJ2-2; TRBD2, the D gene given by the table, was not confirmed from the DNA. TRBV21-1 is marked as a pseudogene. The CDR3 totals 16 residues. In nucleotides, the CDR3 is TGTGCCAGCAGCAAAGAGGGCCGGGGGAACACCGGGGAGCTGTTTTTT. This codes for CASSKEGRGNTGELFF.

Written as DNA, the CDR3 is TGTGCCACCAGCAGAGAGCGGGAGATCTACGAGCAGTACTTC. This translates into CATSREREIYEQYF. The chain uses TRBV15 and TRBJ2-7; 7 bases agree with TRBD2. Germline CDR1 is LNHNV and CDR2 is YYDKDF (reference sequence). The J segment lost 3 bases and the V segment lost 0 bases, leaving 2 bases of the junction unmatched. The CDR3 extends over 14 amino acids.

This clone was counted a single time. The chain is built from TRBV11-1 and TRBJ2-7; no firm D call. Trimming removed 0 bases at V and 7 bases at J, with 16 bases between. Per germline, CDR1 SGHAT and CDR2 FQDESV (reference sequence). CDR3 length: 15 residues. The CDR3 region has the DNA TGTGCCAGCAGCTTAGCCCTCTGGCTAACGACAGAGCAGTACTTC. This gives the protein CASSLALWLTTEQYF.

V is TRBV4-2 and J is TRBJ2-7; TRBD2 matches 7 bases. From germline, CDR1 is LGHNA and CDR2 YNFKEQ. The CDR3 extends over 16 amino acids. The junction had 8 bases not matched to a gene; V was cut back by 0 bases and J by 3 bases. The CDR3 protein is CASSQETAREGYEQYF. As DNA, the CDR3 is TGTGCCAGCAGCCAAGAAACGGCCAGGGAGGGCTACGAGCAGTACTTC.